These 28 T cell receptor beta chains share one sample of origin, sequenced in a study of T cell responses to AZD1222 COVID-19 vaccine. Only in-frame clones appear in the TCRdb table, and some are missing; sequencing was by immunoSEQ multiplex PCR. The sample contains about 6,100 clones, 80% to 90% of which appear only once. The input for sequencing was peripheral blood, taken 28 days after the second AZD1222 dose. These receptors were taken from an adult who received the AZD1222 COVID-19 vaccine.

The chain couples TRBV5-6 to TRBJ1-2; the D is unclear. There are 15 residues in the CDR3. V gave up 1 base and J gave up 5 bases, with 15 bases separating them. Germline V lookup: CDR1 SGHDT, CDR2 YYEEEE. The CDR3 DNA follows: TGTGCCAGCAGCTTGTTGGAAGGGCTTGGGTATGGCTACACCTTC. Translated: CASSLLEGLGYGYTF.

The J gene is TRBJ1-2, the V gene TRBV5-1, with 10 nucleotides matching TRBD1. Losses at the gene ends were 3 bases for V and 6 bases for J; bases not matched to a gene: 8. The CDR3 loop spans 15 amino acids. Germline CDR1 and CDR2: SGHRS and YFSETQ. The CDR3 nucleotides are TGCGCCAGCAGCTCTACCGGGACAGGGGTCGATGGCTACACCTTC. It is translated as CASSSTGTGVDGYTF.

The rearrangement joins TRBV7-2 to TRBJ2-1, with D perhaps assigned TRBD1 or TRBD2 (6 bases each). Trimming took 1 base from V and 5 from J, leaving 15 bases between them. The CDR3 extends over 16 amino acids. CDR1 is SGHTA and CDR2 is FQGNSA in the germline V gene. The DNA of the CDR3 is TGTGCCAGCAGCTTAGACCGGGGGCTGGGAAACAATGAGCAGTTCTTC. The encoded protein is CASSLDRGLGNNEQFF.

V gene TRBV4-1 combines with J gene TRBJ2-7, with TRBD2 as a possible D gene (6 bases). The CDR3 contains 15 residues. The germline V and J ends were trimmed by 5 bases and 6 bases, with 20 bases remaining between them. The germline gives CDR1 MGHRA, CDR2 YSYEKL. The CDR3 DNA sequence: TGCGCCAGCAGCTGGGAGATGGACTACCGTGTCGAGCAGTACTTC. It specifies CASSWEMDYRVEQYF.

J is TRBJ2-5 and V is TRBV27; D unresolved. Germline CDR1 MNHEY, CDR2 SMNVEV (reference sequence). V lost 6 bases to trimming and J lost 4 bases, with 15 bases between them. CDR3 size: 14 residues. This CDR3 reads CASSPRRTPETQYF. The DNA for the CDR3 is TGTGCCAGCAGCCCGCGTCGTACCCCAGAGACCCAGTACTTC.

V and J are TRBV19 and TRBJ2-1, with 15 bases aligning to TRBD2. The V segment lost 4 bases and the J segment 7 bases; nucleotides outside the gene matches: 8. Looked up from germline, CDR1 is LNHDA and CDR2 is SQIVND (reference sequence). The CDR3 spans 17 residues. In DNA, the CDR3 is TGTGCCAGTAGTAGGACTAGCGGGAGGGGTTTTCGGAATGAGCAGTTCTTC. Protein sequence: CASSRTSGRGFRNEQFF.

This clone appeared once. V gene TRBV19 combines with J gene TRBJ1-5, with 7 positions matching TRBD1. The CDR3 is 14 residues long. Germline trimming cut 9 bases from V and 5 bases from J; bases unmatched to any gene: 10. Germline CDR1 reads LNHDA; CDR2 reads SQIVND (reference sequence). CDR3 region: CASKTGTKDQPQHF. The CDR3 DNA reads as TGTGCCAGCAAGACAGGGACGAAAGATCAGCCCCAGCATTTT.

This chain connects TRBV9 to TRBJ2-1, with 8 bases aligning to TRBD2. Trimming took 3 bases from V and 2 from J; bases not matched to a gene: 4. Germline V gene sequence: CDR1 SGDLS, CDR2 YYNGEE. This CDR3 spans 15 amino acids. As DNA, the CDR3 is TGTGCCAGCAGCGAACTAGCGGTTACCTACAATGAGCAGTTCTTC. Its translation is CASSELAVTYNEQFF.

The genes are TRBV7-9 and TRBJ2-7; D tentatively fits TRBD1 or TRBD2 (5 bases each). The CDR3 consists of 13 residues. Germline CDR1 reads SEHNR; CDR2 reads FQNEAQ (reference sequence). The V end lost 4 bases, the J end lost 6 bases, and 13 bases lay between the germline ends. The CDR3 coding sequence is TGTGCCAGCAGCTCGGGACGTTTCTCCGAGCAGTACGTC. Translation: CASSSGRFSEQYV.

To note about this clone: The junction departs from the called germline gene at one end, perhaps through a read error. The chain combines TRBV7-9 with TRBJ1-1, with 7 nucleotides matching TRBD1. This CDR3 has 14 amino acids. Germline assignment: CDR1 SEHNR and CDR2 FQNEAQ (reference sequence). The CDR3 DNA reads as TGTACCAGCAGCCTGGGACAGATCTACACTGAAGCTTTCTTT. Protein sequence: CTSSLGQIYTEAFF. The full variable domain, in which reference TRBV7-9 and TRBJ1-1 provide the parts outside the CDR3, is DTGVSQNPRHKITKRGQNVTFRCDPISEHNRLYWYRQTLGQGPEFLTYFQNEAQLEKSRLLSDRFSAERPKGSFSTLEIQRTEQGDSAMYLCTSSLGQIYTEAFFGQGTRLTVV.

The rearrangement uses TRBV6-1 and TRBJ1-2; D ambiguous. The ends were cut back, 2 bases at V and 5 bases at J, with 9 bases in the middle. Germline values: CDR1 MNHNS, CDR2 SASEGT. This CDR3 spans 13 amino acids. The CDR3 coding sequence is TGTGCCAGCAGTGAAATGGGGAGTTATGGCTACACCTTC. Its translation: CASSEMGSYGYTF.

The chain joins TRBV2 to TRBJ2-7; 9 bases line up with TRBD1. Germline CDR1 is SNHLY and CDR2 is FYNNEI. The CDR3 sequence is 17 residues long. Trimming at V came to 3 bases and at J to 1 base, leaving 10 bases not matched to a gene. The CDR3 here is CASSEFSGGTGSYEQYV. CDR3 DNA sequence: TGTGCCAGCAGTGAGTTCTCCGGTGGGACAGGGTCCTACGAGCAGTACGTC.

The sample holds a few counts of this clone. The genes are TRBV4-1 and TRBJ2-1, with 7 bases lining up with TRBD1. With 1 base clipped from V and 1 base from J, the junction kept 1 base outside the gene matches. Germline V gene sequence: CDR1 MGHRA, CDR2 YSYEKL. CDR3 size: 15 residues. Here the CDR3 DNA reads TGCGCCAGCAGCCAAGGGGACAGTTCCTACAATGAGCAGTTCTTC. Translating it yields CASSQGDSSYNEQFF.

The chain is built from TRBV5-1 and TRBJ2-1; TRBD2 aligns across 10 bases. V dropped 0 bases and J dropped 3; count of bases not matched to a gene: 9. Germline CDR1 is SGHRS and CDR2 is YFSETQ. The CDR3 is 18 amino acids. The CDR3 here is CASSLEAAGGPGYNEQFF. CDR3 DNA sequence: TGCGCCAGCAGCTTGGAAGCAGCGGGAGGGCCAGGCTACAATGAGCAGTTCTTC.

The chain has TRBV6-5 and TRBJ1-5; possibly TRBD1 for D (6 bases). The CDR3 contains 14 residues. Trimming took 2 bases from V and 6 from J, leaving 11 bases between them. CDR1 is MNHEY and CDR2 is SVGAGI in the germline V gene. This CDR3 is CASSYGRGGQPQHF. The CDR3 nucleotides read TGTGCCAGCAGTTACGGCAGGGGCGGTCAGCCCCAGCATTTT.

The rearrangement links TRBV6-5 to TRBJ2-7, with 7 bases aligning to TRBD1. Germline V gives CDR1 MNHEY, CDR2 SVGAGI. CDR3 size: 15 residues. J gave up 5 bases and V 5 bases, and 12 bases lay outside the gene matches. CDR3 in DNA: TGTGCCAGCAGTCCCTCGTGGCAGGGGGTTGACGAGCAGTACTTC. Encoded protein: CASSPSWQGVDEQYF.

The CDR3 sequence: CATSDPGGMGSTEAFF. CDR3 in DNA: TGTGCCACCAGCGATCCAGGGGGCATGGGTAGCACTGAAGCTTTCTTT. J is TRBJ1-1 and V is TRBV15; 8 nucleotides agree with TRBD1. This CDR3 spans 16 amino acids. With 5 bases clipped from V and 4 bases from J, the junction kept 12 bases outside the gene matches. Germline CDR1 LNHNV, CDR2 YYDKDF (reference sequence).

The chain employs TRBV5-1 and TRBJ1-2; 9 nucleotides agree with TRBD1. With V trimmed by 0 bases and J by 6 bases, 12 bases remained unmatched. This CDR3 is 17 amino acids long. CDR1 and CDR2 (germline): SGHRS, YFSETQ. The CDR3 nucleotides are TGCGCCAGCAGCTTGGCTACCGGGACAGGGAAGATTCATGGCTACACCTTC. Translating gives CASSLATGTGKIHGYTF.

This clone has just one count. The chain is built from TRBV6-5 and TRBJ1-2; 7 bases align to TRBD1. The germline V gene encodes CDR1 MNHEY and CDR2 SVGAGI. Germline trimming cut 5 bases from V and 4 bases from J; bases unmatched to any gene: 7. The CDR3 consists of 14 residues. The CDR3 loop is CASSLPGQPYGYTF. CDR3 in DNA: TGTGCCAGCAGTCTCCCGGGACAGCCCTATGGCTACACCTTC.

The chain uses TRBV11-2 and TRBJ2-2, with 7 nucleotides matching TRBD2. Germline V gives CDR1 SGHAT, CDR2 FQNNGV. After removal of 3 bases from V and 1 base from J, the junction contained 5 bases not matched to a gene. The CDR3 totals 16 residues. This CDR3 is CASSLWEGQNTGELFF. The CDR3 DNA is TGTGCCAGCAGCTTGTGGGAGGGCCAGAACACCGGGGAGCTGTTTTTT.

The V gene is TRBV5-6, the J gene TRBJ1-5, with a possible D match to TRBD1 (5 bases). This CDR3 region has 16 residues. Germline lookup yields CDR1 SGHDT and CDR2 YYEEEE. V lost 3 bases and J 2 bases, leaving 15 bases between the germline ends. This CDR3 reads CASSSGGGMGNQPQHF. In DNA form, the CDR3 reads TGTGCCAGCAGCTCTGGCGGGGGTATGGGCAATCAGCCCCAGCATTTT.

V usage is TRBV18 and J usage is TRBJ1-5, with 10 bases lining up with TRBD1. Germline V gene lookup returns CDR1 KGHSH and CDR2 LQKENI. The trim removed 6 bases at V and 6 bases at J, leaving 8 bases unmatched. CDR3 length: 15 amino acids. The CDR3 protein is CASSPTGGHGQPQHF. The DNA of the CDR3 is TGTGCCAGCTCTCCGACAGGGGGCCATGGTCAGCCCCAGCATTTT.

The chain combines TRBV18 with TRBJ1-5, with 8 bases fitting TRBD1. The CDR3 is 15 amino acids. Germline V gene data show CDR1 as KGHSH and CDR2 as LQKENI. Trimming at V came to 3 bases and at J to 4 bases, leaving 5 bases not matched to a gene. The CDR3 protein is CASSPDRDLNQPQHF. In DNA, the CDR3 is TGTGCCAGCTCACCGGACAGGGATTTAAATCAGCCCCAGCATTTT. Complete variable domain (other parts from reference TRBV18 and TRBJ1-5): NAGVMQNPRHLVRRRGQEARLRCSPMKGHSHVYWYRQLPEEGLKFMVYLQKENIIDESGMPKERFSAEFPKEGPSILRIQQVVRGDSAAYFCASSPDRDLNQPQHFGDGTRLSIL.

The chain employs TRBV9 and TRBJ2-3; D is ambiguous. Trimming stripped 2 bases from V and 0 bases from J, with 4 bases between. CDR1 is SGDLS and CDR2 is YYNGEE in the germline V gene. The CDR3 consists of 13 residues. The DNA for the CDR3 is TGTGCCAGCAGCGTGGACAGCACAGATACGCAGTATTTT. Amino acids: CASSVDSTDTQYF.

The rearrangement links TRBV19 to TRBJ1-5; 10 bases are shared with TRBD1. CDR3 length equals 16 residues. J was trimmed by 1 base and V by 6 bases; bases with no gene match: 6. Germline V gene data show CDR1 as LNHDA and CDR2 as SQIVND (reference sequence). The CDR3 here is CASSPGQGVSNQPQHF. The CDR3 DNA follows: TGTGCCAGTAGCCCCGGACAGGGGGTAAGCAATCAGCCCCAGCATTTT.

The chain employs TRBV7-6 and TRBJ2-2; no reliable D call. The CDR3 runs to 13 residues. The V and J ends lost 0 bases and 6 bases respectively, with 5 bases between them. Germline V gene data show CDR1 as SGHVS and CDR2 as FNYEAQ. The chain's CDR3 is CASSLALPGELFF. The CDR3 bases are TGTGCCAGCAGCTTAGCTTTACCCGGGGAGCTGTTTTTT.

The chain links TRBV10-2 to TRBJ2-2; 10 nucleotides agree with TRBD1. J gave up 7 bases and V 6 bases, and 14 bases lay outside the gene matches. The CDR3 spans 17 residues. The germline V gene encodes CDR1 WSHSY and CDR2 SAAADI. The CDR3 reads CASSSKKQGQGNGELFF. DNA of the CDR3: TGCGCCAGCAGCTCCAAGAAACAGGGACAGGGGAACGGGGAGCTGTTTTTT.

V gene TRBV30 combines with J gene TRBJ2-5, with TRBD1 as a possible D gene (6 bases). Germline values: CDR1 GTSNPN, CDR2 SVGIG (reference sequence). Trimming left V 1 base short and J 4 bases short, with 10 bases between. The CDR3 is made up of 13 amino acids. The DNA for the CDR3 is TGTGCCTGGAGTGCAGGGGTGGGAGAGACCCAGTACTTC. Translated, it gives CAWSAGVGETQYF. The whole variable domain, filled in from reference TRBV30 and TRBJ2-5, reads SQTIHQWPATLVQPVGSPLSLECTVEGTSNPNLYWYRQAAGRGLQLLFYSVGIGQISSEVPQNLSASRPQDRQFILSSKKLLLSDSGFYLCAWSAGVGETQYFGPGTRLLVL.